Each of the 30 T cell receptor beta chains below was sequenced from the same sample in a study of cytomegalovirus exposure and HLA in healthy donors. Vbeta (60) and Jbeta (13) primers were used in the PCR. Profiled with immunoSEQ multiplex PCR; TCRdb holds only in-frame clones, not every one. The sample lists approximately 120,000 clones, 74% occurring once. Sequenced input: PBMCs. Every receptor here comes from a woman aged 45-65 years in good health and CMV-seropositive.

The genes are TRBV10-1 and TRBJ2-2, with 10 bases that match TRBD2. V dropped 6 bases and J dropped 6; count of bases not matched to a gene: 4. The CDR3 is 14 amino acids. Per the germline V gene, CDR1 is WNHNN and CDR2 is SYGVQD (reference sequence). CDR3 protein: CASRNSGGSGELFF. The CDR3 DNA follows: TGCGCCAGCAGAAATAGCGGGGGGTCCGGGGAGCTGTTTTTT.

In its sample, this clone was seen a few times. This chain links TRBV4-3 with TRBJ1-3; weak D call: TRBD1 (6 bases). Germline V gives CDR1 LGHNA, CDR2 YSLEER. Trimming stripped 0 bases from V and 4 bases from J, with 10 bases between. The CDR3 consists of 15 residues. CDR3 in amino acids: CASSQDPQGGNTIYF. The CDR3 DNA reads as TGCGCCAGCAGCCAAGACCCACAGGGAGGAAACACCATATATTTT.

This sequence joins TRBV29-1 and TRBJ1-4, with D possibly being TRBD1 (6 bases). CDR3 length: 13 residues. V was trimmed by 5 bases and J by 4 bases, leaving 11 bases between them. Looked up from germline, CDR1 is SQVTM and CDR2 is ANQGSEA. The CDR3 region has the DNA TGCAGCGTTATAGACAGGAATAATGAAAAACTGTTTTTT. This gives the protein CSVIDRNNEKLFF.

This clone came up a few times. CDR3 sequence reads: CASSFTPTANTEAFF. The CDR3 nucleotides are TGTGCCAGCAGTTTCACCCCCACAGCGAACACTGAAGCTTTCTTT. V is TRBV6-6 and J is TRBJ1-1; D gene uncertain. From germline, CDR1 is MNHNY and CDR2 SVGAGI (reference sequence). This CDR3 comprises 15 residues. Deletions cut 4 bases from V and 1 base from J, with 13 bases between.

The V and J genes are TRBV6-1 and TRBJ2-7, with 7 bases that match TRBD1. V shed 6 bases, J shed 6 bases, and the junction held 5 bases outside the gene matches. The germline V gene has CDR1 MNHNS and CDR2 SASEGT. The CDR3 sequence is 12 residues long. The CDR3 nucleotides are TGTGCCAGCAGCCCAGGGGGTTCCGAGCAGTACTTC. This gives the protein CASSPGGSEQYF.

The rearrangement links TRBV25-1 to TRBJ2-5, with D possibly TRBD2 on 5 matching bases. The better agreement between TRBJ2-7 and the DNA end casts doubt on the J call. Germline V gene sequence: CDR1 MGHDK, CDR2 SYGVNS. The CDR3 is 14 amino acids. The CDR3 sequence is CASSVGGALYEQYF. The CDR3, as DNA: TGTGCCAGCAGTGTAGGAGGAGCACTCTACGAGCAGTACTTC.

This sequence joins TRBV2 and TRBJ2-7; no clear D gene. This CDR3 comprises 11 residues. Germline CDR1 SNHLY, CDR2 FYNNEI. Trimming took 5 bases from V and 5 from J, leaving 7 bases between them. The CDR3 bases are TGTGCCAGCAGTTTTTTCGACGAGCAGTACTTC. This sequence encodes CASSFFDEQYF.

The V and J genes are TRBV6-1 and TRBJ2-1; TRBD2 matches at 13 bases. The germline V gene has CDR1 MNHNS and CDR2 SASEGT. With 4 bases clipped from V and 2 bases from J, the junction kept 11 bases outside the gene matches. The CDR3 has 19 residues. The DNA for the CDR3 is TGTGCCAGCAGTGCCACTAGCGGGGGGGTATTAAGTCCCTACAATGAGCAGTTCTTC. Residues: CASSATSGGVLSPYNEQFF.

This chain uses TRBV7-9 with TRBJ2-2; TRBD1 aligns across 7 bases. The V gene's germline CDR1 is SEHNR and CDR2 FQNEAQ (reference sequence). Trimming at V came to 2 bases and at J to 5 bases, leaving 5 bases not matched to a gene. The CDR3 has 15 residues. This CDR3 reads CASSLLSQGTGELFF. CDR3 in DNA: TGTGCCAGCAGCTTACTCTCACAGGGGACCGGGGAGCTGTTTTTT.

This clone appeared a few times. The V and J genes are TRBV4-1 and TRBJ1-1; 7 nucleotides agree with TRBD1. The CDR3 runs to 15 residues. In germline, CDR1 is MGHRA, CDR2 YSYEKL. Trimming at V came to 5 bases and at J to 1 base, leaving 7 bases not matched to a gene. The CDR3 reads CASSISQGTNTEAFF. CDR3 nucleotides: TGCGCCAGCAGCATCTCACAGGGGACGAACACTGAAGCTTTCTTT.

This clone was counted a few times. The chain's CDR3 is CASSPEHTVLQETQYF. In DNA form, the CDR3 reads TGTGCCAGCAGCCCAGAACACACAGTGTTGCAAGAGACCCAGTACTTC. The chain carries TRBV7-6 and TRBJ2-5; D unclear. Germline V CDR1 and CDR2: SGHVS, FNYEAQ. CDR3 size: 16 residues. The V gene lost 5 bases and the J gene lost 2 bases, with 18 bases spanning the gap.

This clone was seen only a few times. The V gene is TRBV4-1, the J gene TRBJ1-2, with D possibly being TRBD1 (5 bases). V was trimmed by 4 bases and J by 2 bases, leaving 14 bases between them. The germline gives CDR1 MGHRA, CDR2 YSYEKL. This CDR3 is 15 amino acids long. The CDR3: CASSLLLTENYGYTF. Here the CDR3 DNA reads TGCGCCAGCAGCCTCCTATTGACAGAGAACTATGGCTACACCTTC.

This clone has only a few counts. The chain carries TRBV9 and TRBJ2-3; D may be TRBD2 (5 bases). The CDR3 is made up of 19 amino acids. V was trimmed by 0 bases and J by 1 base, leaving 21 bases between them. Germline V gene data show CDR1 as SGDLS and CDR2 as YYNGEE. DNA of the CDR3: TGTGCCAGCAGCGTAGTCTCCCCGACTGCCGAGGGTGGCACAGATACGCAGTATTTT. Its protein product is CASSVVSPTAEGGTDTQYF.

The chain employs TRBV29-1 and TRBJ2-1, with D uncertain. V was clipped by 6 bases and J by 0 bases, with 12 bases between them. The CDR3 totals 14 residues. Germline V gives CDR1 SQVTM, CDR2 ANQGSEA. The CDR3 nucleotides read TGCAGCGTACGTTTCCTTAGCTCCTACAATGAGCAGTTCTTC. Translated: CSVRFLSSYNEQFF.

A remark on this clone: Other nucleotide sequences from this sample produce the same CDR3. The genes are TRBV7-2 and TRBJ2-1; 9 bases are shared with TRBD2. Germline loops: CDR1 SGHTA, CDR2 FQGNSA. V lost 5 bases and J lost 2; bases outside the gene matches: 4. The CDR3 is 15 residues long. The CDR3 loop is CASSPTSGTYNEQFF. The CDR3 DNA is TGTGCCAGCAGCCCGACTAGCGGAACCTACAATGAGCAGTTCTTC.

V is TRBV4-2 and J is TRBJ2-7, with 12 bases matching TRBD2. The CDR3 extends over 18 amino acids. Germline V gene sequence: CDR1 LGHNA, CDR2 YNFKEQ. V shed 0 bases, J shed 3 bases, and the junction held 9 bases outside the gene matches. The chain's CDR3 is CASSQESSLAGGHYEQYF. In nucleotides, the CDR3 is TGTGCCAGCAGCCAAGAGTCTTCTCTAGCGGGGGGGCACTACGAGCAGTACTTC.

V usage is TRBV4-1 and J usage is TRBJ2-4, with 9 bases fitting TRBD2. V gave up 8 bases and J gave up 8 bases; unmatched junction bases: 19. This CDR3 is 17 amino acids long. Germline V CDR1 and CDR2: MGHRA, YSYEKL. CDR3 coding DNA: TGCGCCAGCGGTATGATCGCGGGAGGGGAGTTGGGAGACATTCAGTACTTC. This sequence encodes CASGMIAGGELGDIQYF.

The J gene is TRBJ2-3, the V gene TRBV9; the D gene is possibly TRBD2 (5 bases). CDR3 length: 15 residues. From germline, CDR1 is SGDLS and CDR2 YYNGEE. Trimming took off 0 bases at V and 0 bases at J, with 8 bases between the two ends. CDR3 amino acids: CASSVAPGSTDTQYF. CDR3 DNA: TGTGCCAGCAGCGTAGCTCCGGGGAGCACAGATACGCAGTATTTT.

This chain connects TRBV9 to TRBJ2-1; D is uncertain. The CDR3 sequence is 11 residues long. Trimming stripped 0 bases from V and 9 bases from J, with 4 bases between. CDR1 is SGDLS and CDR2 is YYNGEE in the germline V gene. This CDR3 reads CASSVDIEQFF. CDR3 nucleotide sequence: TGTGCCAGCAGCGTAGACATTGAGCAGTTCTTC.

DNA of the CDR3: TGTGCCAGCAGCGCGACGGGGGTTTTTGAGCAGTATTTT. It is translated as CASSATGVFEQYF. The V and J genes are TRBV5-6 and TRBJ2-3; TRBD2 might be the D (6 bases). The V gene lost 4 bases and the J gene lost 11 bases, with 17 bases spanning the gap. Per germline, CDR1 SGHDT and CDR2 YYEEEE. CDR3 size: 13 residues. The full variable domain, in which reference TRBV5-6 and TRBJ2-3 provide the parts outside the CDR3, is DAGVTQSPTHLIKTRGQQVTLRCSPKSGHDTVSWYQQALGQGPQFIFQYYEEEERQRGNFPDRFSGHQFPNYSSELNVNALLLGDSALYLCASSATGVFEQYFGPGTRLTVL.

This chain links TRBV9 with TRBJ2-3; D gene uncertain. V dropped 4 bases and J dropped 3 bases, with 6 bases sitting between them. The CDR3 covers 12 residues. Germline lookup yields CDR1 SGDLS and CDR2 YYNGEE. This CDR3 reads CASSPPTDTQYF. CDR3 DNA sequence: TGTGCCAGCAGCCCCCCGACAGATACGCAGTATTTT.

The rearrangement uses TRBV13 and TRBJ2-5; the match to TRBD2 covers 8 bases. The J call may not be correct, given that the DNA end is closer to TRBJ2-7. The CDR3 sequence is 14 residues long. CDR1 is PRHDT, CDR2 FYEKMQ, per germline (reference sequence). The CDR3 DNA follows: TGTGCCGTCCCGGGGGGGGAAGGGTCCTACGAGCAGTACTTC. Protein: CAVPGGEGSYEQYF.

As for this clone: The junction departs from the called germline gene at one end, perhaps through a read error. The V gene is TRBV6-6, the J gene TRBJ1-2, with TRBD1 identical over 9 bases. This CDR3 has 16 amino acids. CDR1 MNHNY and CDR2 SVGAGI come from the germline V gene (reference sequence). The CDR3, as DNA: TGTGCCAGCATCCAACGACCGGGACAGGGAACCTATGGCCACACCTTC. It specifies CASIQRPGQGTYGHTF.

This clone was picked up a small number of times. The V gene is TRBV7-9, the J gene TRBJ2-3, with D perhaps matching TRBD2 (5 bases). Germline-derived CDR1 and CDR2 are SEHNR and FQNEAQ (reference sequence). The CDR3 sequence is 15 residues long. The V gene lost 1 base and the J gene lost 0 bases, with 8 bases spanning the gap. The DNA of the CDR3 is TGTGCCAGCAGCTTAGAACGGGGAAGCACAGATACGCAGTATTTT. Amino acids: CASSLERGSTDTQYF.

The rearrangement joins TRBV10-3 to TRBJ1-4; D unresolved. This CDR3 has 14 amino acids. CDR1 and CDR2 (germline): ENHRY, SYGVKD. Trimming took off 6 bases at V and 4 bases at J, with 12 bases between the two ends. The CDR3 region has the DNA TGTGCCATCAGCCCATCTGGACTTAATGAAAAACTGTTTTTT. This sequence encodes CAISPSGLNEKLFF.

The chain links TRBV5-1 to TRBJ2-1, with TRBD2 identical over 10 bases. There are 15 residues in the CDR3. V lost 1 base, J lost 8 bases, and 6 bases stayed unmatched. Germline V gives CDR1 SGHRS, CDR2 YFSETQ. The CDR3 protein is CASSLFSGGAYEQFF. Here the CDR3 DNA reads TGCGCCAGCAGCTTGTTCAGCGGGGGGGCGTATGAGCAGTTCTTC.

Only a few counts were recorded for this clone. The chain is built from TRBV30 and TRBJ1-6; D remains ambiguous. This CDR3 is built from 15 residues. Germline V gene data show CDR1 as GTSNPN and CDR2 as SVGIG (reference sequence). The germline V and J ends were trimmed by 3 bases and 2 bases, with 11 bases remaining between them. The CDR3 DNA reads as TGTGCCTGGAGGATACCTTGGCCCTATAATTCACCCCTCCACTTT. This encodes CAWRIPWPYNSPLHF.

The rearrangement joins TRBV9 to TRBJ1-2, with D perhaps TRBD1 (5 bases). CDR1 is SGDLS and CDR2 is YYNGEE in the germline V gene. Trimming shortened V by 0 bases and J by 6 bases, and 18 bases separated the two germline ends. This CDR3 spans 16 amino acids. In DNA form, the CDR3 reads TGTGCCAGCAGCGTAGTAACGGCACCCGGGGGGGATGGCTACACCTTC. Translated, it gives CASSVVTAPGGDGYTF.

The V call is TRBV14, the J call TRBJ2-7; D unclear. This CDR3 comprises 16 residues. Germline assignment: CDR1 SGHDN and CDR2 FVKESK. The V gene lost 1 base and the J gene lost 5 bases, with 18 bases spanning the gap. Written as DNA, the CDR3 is TGTGCCAGCAGCCAAGTAAAAGGATTAGGAGCCAACGAGCAGTACTTC. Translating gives CASSQVKGLGANEQYF.

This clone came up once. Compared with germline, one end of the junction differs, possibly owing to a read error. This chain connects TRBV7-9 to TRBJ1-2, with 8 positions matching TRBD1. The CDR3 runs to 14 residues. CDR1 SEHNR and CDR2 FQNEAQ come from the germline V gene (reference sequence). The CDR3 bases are TGTTCCAGCAGCTTGACCCTTGGGACAGGCGGCTACACCTTC. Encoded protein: CSSSLTLGTGGYTF.